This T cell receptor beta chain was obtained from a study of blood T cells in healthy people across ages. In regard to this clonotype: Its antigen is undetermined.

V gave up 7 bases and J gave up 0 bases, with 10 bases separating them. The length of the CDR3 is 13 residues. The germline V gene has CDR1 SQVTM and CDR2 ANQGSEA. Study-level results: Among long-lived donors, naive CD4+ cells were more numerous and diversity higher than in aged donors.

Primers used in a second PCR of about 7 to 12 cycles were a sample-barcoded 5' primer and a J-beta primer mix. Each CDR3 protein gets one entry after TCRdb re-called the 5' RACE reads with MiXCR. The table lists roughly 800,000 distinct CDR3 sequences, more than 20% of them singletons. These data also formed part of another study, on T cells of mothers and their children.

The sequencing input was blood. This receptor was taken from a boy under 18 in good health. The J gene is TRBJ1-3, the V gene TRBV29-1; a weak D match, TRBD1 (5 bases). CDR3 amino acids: CSAGQSSGNTIYF. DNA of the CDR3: TGCAGCGCGGGGCAGAGCTCTGGAAACACCATATATTTT.